The following is a T cell receptor beta chain sequence with its context. Its antigen is as yet unknown. This sample is drawn from a study of CD8+CD57+ T cells in acquired aplastic anemia. The overall study: Mean yield of DNA from sorted CD4+ and CD8+ cells was roughly 3.1 ug. General study points: A set of about 28 CD8+ CDR3 sequences was shared between patients and controls, and these sequences appeared highly expressed in patients.

Genomic DNA, serving as template, underwent TCR beta VDJ and CDR3 profiling. TCRdb fed the reads into MiXCR, producing one record per CDR3 protein. The table has 150,000 to 200,000 distinct CDR3 sequences, 55% to 80% seen once. The TCR sequence derives from a human donor in good health. The sequenced sample was sorted CD4+, CD8+, or CD8+CD57+ T cells (not recorded which) from PBMCs.

Here the CDR3 reads CATSDPQGAKDTGELFF. Written as DNA, the CDR3 is TGTGCCACCAGTGATCCACAGGGGGCAAAAGACACCGGGGAGCTGTTTTTT. The gene calls are TRBV24-1 and TRBJ2-2, with 9 bases aligning to TRBD1. V dropped 3 bases and J dropped 3; count of bases not matched to a gene: 7. Germline CDR1 is KGHDR and CDR2 is SFDVKD. CDR3 length: 17 residues.